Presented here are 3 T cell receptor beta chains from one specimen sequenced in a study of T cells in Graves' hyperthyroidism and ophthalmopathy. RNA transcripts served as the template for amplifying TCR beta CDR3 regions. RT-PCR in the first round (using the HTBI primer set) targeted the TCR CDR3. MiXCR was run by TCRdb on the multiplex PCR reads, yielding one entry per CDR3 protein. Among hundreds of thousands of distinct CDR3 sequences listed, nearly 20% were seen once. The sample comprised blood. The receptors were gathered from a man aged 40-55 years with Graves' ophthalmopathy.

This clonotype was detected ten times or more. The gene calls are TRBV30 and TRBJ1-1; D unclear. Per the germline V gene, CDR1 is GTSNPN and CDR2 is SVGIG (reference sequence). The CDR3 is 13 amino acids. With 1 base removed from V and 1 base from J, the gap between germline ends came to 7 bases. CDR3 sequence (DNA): TGTGCCTGGAGTGGTCAGGAGAACACTGAAGCTTTCTTT. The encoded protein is CAWSGQENTEAFF.

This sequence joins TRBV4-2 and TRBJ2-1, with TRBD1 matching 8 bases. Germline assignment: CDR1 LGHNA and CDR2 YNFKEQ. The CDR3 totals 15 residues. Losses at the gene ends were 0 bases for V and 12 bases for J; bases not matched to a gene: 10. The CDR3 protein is CASSQDPYSTGGQFF. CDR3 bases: TGTGCCAGCAGCCAAGACCCCTATAGCACAGGGGGGCAGTTCTTC.

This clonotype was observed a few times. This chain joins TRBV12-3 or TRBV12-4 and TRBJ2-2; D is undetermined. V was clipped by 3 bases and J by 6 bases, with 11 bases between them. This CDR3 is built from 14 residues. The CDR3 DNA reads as TGTGCCAGCAGTTTGGGCCAGCCGCCCGGGGAGCTGTTTTTT. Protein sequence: CASSLGQPPGELFF.